The rows below give T cell receptor beta chains drawn from one sample of a study of naive and memory T cell subsets. TCRdb redid the calling of the UMI-ligation and nested PCR reads with MiXCR, one entry per CDR3 protein. The table lists around 160,000 distinct CDR3 sequences, roughly 20% of them singletons, with 0.11% in the top ten. Sample: naive CD4+ T cells from blood. These receptors originate from a human donor in good health. The CDR3 runs from the conserved cysteine through the conserved F or W. D genes are given only for firm matches. The size of a clone is reported for some rows only, either as once, few or many, or as a class for expanded clones.

TRBJ2-5 TRBV3-1 NA TRBD1 TGTGCCAGCAGCCCATGGACAGGGAGGACCCAGTACTTC CASSPWTGRTQYF
TRBJ2-2 TRBV30 many TRBD2 TGTGCCTGGAACCTAGCGGGACCGACCGGGGAGCTGTTTTTT CAWNLAGPTGELFF
TRBJ2-7 TRBV6-5 few TRBD1 TGTGCCAGCAGGGTCGGACAGGGGAAATACGAGCAGTACTTC CASRVGQGKYEQYF
TRBJ2-1 TRBV29-1 few TRBD1 TGCAGCGTTTTGGGACAGGGGGCTCGGGGTGAGCAGTTCTTC CSVLGQGARGEQFF
TRBJ2-7 TRBV20-1 few NA TGCAGTGCTAAGGGGGGGGGACCCTCCTACGAGCAGTACTTC CSAKGGGPSYEQYF
TRBJ1-1 TRBV20-1 NA TRBD1 TGCAGTGCCCGTGCGGCAAGGGGGCTAGTCACTGAAGCTTTCTTT CSARAARGLVTEAFF
TRBJ1-4 TRBV12-5 once TRBD1 TGTGCTAGTGGGGCCGGGACAGGGGGCGAAAAACTGTTTTTT CASGAGTGGEKLFF
TRBJ2-7 TRBV28 NA TRBD1 TGTGCCAGCGGGAGAGGTAGGGACAGGGGATACGAGCAGTACTTC CASGRGRDRGYEQYF
TRBJ2-7 TRBV27 NA NA TGTGCCGTCGTCGGGGTGAAATACGAGCAGTACTTC CAVVGVKYEQYF
TRBJ2-1 TRBV28 many NA TGTGCCAGCACGAAAGATAGCTATAATGAGCAGTTCTTC CASTKDSYNEQFF
TRBJ2-2 TRBV7-8 few NA TGTGCCAGCAGCCCCGAGCGGGCCTCCCCCGGGGAGCTGTTTTTT CASSPERASPGELFF
TRBJ1-1 TRBV25-1 NA TRBD1 TGTGCCAGCAGTGAAGAGACAGGGGGCTTAGCTTTCTTT CASSEETGGLAFF
TRBJ2-1 TRBV20-1 many NA TGCAGTGCTAGAGGTTCCCAACGGTCCAGCTCCTACAATGAGCAGTTCTTC CSARGSQRSSSYNEQFF
TRBJ2-5 TRBV28 many NA TGTGCCAGCAGCCCAATACAGGGTCGACAAGAGACCCAGTACTTC CASSPIQGRQETQYF
TRBJ2-1 TRBV6-5 NA NA TGTGCCAGCAGCAACCCGCGGAATGAGCAGTTCTTC CASSNPRNEQFF
TRBJ1-1 TRBV20-1 NA NA TGCAGTGCTAGGGGCCCAACCGAGCATGGTTTCTTT CSARGPTEHGFF
TRBJ2-1 TRBV28 NA TRBD1 TGTGCCAGCAGAACGACAGGGGGCCAAAATGAGCAGTTCTTC CASRTTGGQNEQFF
TRBJ2-1 TRBV11-2 few TRBD1 TGTGCCAGCAGCCACCTAGGGACAGGGGTGGGTGAGCAGTTCTTC CASSHLGTGVGEQFF
TRBJ2-1 TRBV7-2 NA TRBD1 TGTGCCAGCAGCTCCCCGGGACAGGGGTCGGATGAGCAGTTCTTC CASSSPGQGSDEQFF
TRBJ1-5 TRBV27 NA NA TGTGCCAGCAGTTCGCAGGGAATGAGCAATCAGCCCCAGCATTTT CASSSQGMSNQPQHF